This T cell receptor beta chain was sequenced for a study of human T cells and chemical hapten exposure. For the library, individual cDNA molecules each received unique molecular identifiers. TCRdb ran MiXCR on the reads and lists one entry per CDR3 protein. The sample includes about 120,000 distinct CDR3 sequences, approximately 9.3% seen only once; the top ten take just over 1.4%. Germline assignment: CDR1 MNHEY and CDR2 SMNVEV (reference sequence). This CDR3 has 15 amino acids. The junction had 2 bases not matched to a gene; V was cut back by 2 bases and J by 2 bases. It was from unfractionated whole blood that total RNA was extracted.

The clonotype originates from a human donor in good health. Some clones in this sample may be carry-over from other donors' samples. The sample was whole blood. The chain recombines TRBV27 with TRBJ2-2; 7 bases line up with TRBD2. The CDR3: CASSLAGVNTGELFF. The CDR3 bases are TGTGCCAGCAGTTTAGCGGGAGTTAACACCGGGGAGCTGTTTTTT.